This T cell receptor (beta chain) was identified in a study of cytomegalovirus exposure and HLA in healthy donors. Study-level results: Researchers catalogued approximately 170 TCR beta chains as cytomegalovirus-associated. Specificity for CMV antigens was confirmed in vitro for a few of the CMV-associated chains.

A note on this clone: Its specificity is unknown.

The table came from immunoSEQ multiplex PCR; TCRdb's copy has only in-frame clones and leaves some out. The sample holds approximately 210,000 clones, around 90% seen once. The V gene's germline CDR1 is MDHEN and CDR2 SYDVKM. This CDR3 has 11 amino acids. With 6 bases removed from V and 7 bases from J, the gap between germline ends came to 10 bases. Sequencing was carried out using PBMCs. The chain is built from TRBV28 and TRBJ2-7, with D uncertain. The receptor's source is a woman younger than 35 in good health and CMV-seronegative. CDR3 loop: CASSRRIEQYF. CDR3 sequence (DNA): TGTGCCAGCAGCCGGAGAATAGAGCAGTACTTC.